The subject of this entry is one T cell receptor beta chain. Its antigen remains unknown. With V trimmed by 8 bases and J by 8 bases, 16 bases remained unmatched. This CDR3 spans 14 amino acids. Per germline, CDR1 SQVTM and CDR2 ANQGSEA. This specimen belongs to a study of tumor and adjacent non-tumor tissue in lung cancer. Findings and caveats of the study: Tumor tissue had significantly higher TCR diversity than normal lung.

RNA was extracted from bulk tissue without any cell sorting. Distant lung tissue was collected more than 3 cm away from the tumor edge. TCRbeta libraries were built with three rounds of nested PCR, modified from ARM-PCR. Each CDR3 protein gets one entry after TCRdb re-called the multiplex PCR reads with MiXCR. The sample carries 50,000 or so distinct CDR3 sequences, about 79% recorded once. The rearrangement joins TRBV29-1 to TRBJ1-2, with 8 bases identical to TRBD1. The receptor's source is a woman aged 60 to 75 with non-small cell lung cancer. The specimen was distant non-tumor lung tissue. The CDR3 DNA sequence: TGCAGCATGAATCGGACAGGGCGAAAGAAAGGCTACACCTTC. It encodes CSMNRTGRKKGYTF.